This T cell receptor (beta chain) was identified during a study of CD8+ T cells in alopecia areata. For the study at large: Treated patients were dosed with oral tofacitinib, taking 5 to 10 mg twice daily. Tofacitinib was given for 6 to 18 months, then stopped for 6 months.

Documented treatment: oral pan-JAK inhibitor, 5-10 mg twice daily. PBMCs, the starting material, were the source of sorted CD4+ and CD8+ T cells. RNA extraction and reverse transcription yielded cDNA as sequencing template. Data came from immunoSEQ multiplex PCR; TCRdb stores just in-frame clones and leaves some out. The sample has a few hundred thousand clones, 45% to 70% seen once. The CDR3 sequence is 14 residues long. Trimming left V 1 base short and J 2 bases short, with 9 bases between. Germline CDR1 and CDR2: SGHRS and YFSETQ. The receptor was derived from a human donor with alopecia areata. The input for sequencing was CD4+ T cells sorted from blood, taken around week 54, from a patient treated with tofacitinib. The chain is built from TRBV5-1 and TRBJ1-2; D is ambiguous. The CDR3 here is CASSLWTENYGYTF. The CDR3 nucleotides are TGCGCCAGCAGCTTGTGGACGGAAAACTATGGCTACACCTTC.